The entry that follows covers one T cell receptor (beta chain) sequence. TCRdb's copy holds only in-frame clones and misses some; the assay was immunoSEQ multiplex PCR. The sample has roughly 68,000 clones, nearly 98% seen once. Trimming left V 0 bases short and J 4 bases short, with 7 bases between. The CDR3 extends over 14 amino acids. CDR1 and CDR2 (germline): KGHSH, LQKENI. The data belong to a study of technical replicates of blood from several donors. This receptor was identified in a human donor in good health. The sequencing sample was made of T cells isolated from PBMCs. The chain uses TRBV18 and TRBJ2-1, with D possibly being TRBD2 (5 bases). The chain's CDR3 is CASSPPGEYNEQFF. In DNA form, the CDR3 reads TGTGCCAGCTCACCACCGGGAGAATACAATGAGCAGTTCTTC.